This TCR beta chain was observed in a study of shared clonotypes between healthy human individuals. The CDR3 consists of 13 residues. Germline loops: CDR1 SGHVS, CDR2 FQNEAQ. Trimming left V 5 bases short and J 3 bases short, with 11 bases between. Regarding the study as a whole: Rarefaction gave evidence that sorted-subset sequencing remained incomplete despite large depth.

TCRdb's copy holds only in-frame clones and misses some; the assay was immunoSEQ multiplex PCR. The table records some 1.5 million clones, 95% to 99% of them present only once. About this clone itself: Its antigen is still unknown.

This TCR was sampled from a man aged 25-40 years in good health. Specimen: naive CD4+ T cells sorted from blood. Subset defined: CD45RA+ positively selected. The rearrangement uses TRBV7-8 and TRBJ2-7; tentative D call: TRBD2 (6 bases). The CDR3 here is CASSRGTDYEQYF. Here the CDR3 DNA reads TGTGCCAGCAGCCGGGGGACGGACTACGAGCAGTACTTC.